Below are 9 T cell receptor beta chains sequenced from a single sample in a study of blood T cell repertoires in COVID-19. TCRdb keeps only in-frame clones here, not all; method: immunoSEQ multiplex PCR. The sample includes over 100,000 clones, 60% to 80% of them seen just once. The sequenced material came from peripheral blood. The receptors here all came from a man aged 60 to 75 with active or convalescent COVID-19.

This clone has just a few counts. The CDR3 DNA sequence: TGTGCCAGCAGTTCCACCGTAGCGGGAGAGCAGTTCTTC. Translated: CASSSTVAGEQFF. V usage is TRBV6-2 or TRBV6-3 and J usage is TRBJ2-1; TRBD2 agrees at 8 bases. The CDR3 is made up of 13 amino acids. Germline V gives CDR1 MNHEY, CDR2 SVGEGT. The junction had 6 bases not matched to a gene; V was cut back by 4 bases and J by 10 bases.

This chain joins TRBV19 and TRBJ1-1, with 7 bases identical to TRBD1. The length of the CDR3 is 14 residues. Germline CDR1 LNHDA, CDR2 SQIVND (reference sequence). V lost 4 bases and J lost 0; bases outside the gene matches: 2. The CDR3 protein is CASSRQGVNTEAFF. The CDR3 nucleotides are TGTGCCAGTAGTAGACAGGGAGTGAACACTGAAGCTTTCTTT.

The chain combines TRBV5-1 with TRBJ1-1; a possible D gene is TRBD1 (5 bases). CDR3 length equals 13 residues. Deletions cut 4 bases from V and 1 base from J, with 8 bases between. The germline CDR1 and CDR2 sequences are SGHRS and YFSETQ. CDR3 region: CASSHGGNTEAFF. The CDR3 bases are TGCGCCAGCAGCCACGGGGGGAACACTGAAGCTTTCTTT.

The chain is built from TRBV28 and TRBJ1-2, with 8 bases lining up with TRBD1. CDR1 is MDHEN and CDR2 is SYDVKM in the germline V gene. The CDR3 runs 14 residues. V lost 1 base to trimming and J lost 8 bases; unmatched junction nucleotides: 6. CDR3 residues: CASSLLGQVSGYTF. CDR3 bases: TGTGCCAGCAGTTTATTGGGACAGGTTAGCGGCTACACCTTC.

This clone was seen a handful of times. The genes are TRBV10-3 and TRBJ2-5; 11 bases map to TRBD2. The CDR3 sequence is 19 residues long. Germline CDR1 reads ENHRY; CDR2 reads SYGVKD. The junction had 12 bases not matched to a gene; V was cut back by 0 bases and J by 3 bases. The CDR3 sequence: CAISESPGGSLAGEETQYF. CDR3 DNA: TGTGCCATCAGTGAGTCCCCGGGGGGTTCACTAGCGGGAGAAGAGACCCAGTACTTC.

V is TRBV7-2 and J is TRBJ2-5; D is possibly TRBD2 (7 bases). This CDR3 is built from 13 residues. Trimming shortened V by 2 bases and J by 7 bases, and 11 bases separated the two germline ends. CDR1 is SGHTA and CDR2 is FQGNSA in the germline V gene. CDR3 coding DNA: TGTGCCAGCAGCTTAAACAGGGAGGGGACCCAGTACTTC. This gives the protein CASSLNREGTQYF.

V and J are TRBV7-8 and TRBJ1-1; tentative D call: TRBD1 (6 bases). V gave up 2 bases and J gave up 1 base, with 14 bases separating them. The CDR3 length is 16 residues. Germline loops: CDR1 SGHVS, CDR2 FQNEAQ. CDR3: CASSLRSGAKNTEAFF. In nucleotides, the CDR3 is TGTGCCAGCAGCTTAAGGTCAGGGGCTAAGAACACTGAAGCTTTCTTT.

This chain connects TRBV21-1 to TRBJ2-1; the table's D call of TRBD1 was not tested on the DNA. TRBV21-1 corresponds to a pseudogene. The CDR3 runs to 14 residues. The CDR3 DNA sequence: TGTGCCAGCCCCATGGGGGACAGAAACAATGAGCAGTTCTTC. Translated: CASPMGDRNNEQFF.

This clone was picked up many times. The V call is TRBV9, the J call TRBJ2-6; a weak D match, TRBD1 (6 bases). The V end was cut by 3 bases, the J end by 0 bases, with 10 bases between. From germline, CDR1 is SGDLS and CDR2 YYNGEE. This CDR3 contains 16 residues. CDR3: CASSALGGSGANVLTF. The DNA of the CDR3 is TGTGCCAGCAGCGCCCTAGGGGGCTCTGGGGCCAACGTCCTGACTTTC. The variable domain in full, with the rest retrieved from reference TRBV9 and TRBJ2-6, is DSGVTQTPKHLITATGQRVTLRCSPRSGDLSVYWYQQSLDQGLQFLIQYYNGEERAKGNILERFSAQQFPDLHSELNLSSLELGDSALYFCASSALGGSGANVLTFGAGSRLTVL.